A single sample gave rise to the 7 T cell receptor beta chains below, sequenced in a study of response to subunit inactivated influenza vaccine. TCRdb processed the RT-PCR reads anew with MiXCR; each CDR3 protein has one entry. Among fewer than 700,000 distinct CDR3 sequences listed, approximately 12% were seen once. The sample here was PBMCs from blood, taken roughly 46 days after vaccination. The receptors were gathered from a middle-aged man who received an inactivated influenza vaccine.

The V gene is TRBV10-3, the J gene TRBJ1-2; D might be TRBD1 (6 bases). The length of the CDR3 is 15 residues. V gave up 2 bases and J gave up 8 bases, with 18 bases separating them. The germline V gene has CDR1 ENHRY and CDR2 SYGVKD. DNA of the CDR3: TGTGCCATCAGTGAGCCGGGGGCGAGGTCTGGAGGCTACACCTTC. This encodes CAISEPGARSGGYTF.

A few counts support this clonotype. The chain has TRBV7-8 and TRBJ1-2; TRBD1 aligns across 10 bases. The CDR3 is 14 amino acids. Germline V CDR1 and CDR2: SGHVS, FQNEAQ. The V and J ends lost 5 bases and 8 bases, in that order; junction bases with no gene match: 8. CDR3 amino acids: CASSTTGTGEGYTF. The CDR3 region has the DNA TGTGCCAGCAGCACCACCGGGACAGGGGAAGGCTACACCTTC.

This clonotype was detected only a few times. The rearrangement joins TRBV20-1 to TRBJ1-2, with D maybe TRBD1 (5 bases). The CDR3 length is 12 residues. The germline CDR1 and CDR2 sequences are DFQATT and SNEGSKA (reference sequence). V lost 0 bases and J 7 bases, leaving 9 bases between the germline ends. CDR3 coding DNA: TGCAGTGCTAGAGACTCGGACATTGGCTACACCTTC. This sequence encodes CSARDSDIGYTF.

This clonotype was counted many times. The chain combines TRBV20-1 with TRBJ2-7; the D gene could be TRBD1 or TRBD2 (5 bases each). The CDR3 length is 13 residues. V lost 6 bases to trimming and J lost 5 bases, with 17 bases between them. CDR1 is DFQATT, CDR2 SNEGSKA, per germline (reference sequence). Here the CDR3 reads CSAGARVLNEQYF. CDR3 DNA: TGCAGTGCGGGAGCCAGGGTATTGAACGAGCAGTACTTC.

This clonotype was detected many times. The chain employs TRBV29-1 and TRBJ2-5; a weak D match, TRBD1 (5 bases). CDR1 is SQVTM, CDR2 ANQGSEA, per germline. With 4 bases removed from V and 5 bases from J, the gap between germline ends came to 17 bases. The CDR3 sequence is 14 residues long. The CDR3 loop reads CSVGPRVKGETQYF. CDR3 bases: TGCAGCGTTGGGCCCAGGGTGAAGGGGGAGACCCAGTACTTC.

This clonotype turned up a few times. J is TRBJ1-5 and V is TRBV24-1; D call uncertain. Trimming stripped 5 bases from V and 7 bases from J, with 11 bases between. Per the germline V gene, CDR1 is KGHDR and CDR2 is SFDVKD. This CDR3 comprises 13 residues. The CDR3 region is CATSVGNGQPQHF. The CDR3 coding sequence is TGTGCCACCAGTGTAGGGAATGGACAGCCCCAGCATTTT.

The chain links TRBV5-1 to TRBJ1-1; 11 bases are a match to TRBD1. Germline-derived CDR1 and CDR2 are SGHRS and YFSETQ. The V gene end was trimmed by 4 bases and the J gene end by 1 base; junction bases not matched to a gene: 9. The CDR3 covers 17 residues. Here the CDR3 reads CASSTTDRGRGNTEAFF. CDR3 nucleotide sequence: TGCGCCAGCAGCACAACGGACAGGGGGCGAGGGAACACTGAAGCTTTCTTT.